These 13 T cell receptor beta chains came from one sample sequenced in a study of T cells in Graves' hyperthyroidism and ophthalmopathy. Amplified TCR beta CDR3 regions derived from RNA transcripts. RT-PCR in the first round (using the HTBI primer set) targeted the TCR CDR3. Using its own MiXCR run on the multiplex PCR reads, TCRdb lists one record per CDR3 protein. The sample has about 840,000 distinct CDR3 sequences; more than 30% are singletons. The sequenced sample was blood. The origin of the receptors is a man aged 18 to 29 with Graves' hyperthyroidism.

The CDR3 loop reads CASSQESQLAGVYEQYF. CDR3 nucleotides: TGCGCCAGCAGCCAAGAAAGCCAACTAGCGGGAGTCTACGAGCAGTACTTC. The chain uses TRBV4-1 and TRBJ2-7; 11 nucleotides align to TRBD2. V lost 0 bases, J lost 3 bases, and 7 bases stayed unmatched. The CDR3 consists of 17 residues. In germline, CDR1 is MGHRA, CDR2 YSYEKL.

The chain joins TRBV5-1 to TRBJ1-6; a weak D match, TRBD1 (5 bases). Germline assignment: CDR1 SGHRS and CDR2 YFSETQ. The CDR3 spans 10 residues. Between the trimmed V and J ends, which lost 0 bases and 16 bases, there was a span of 5 bases. The CDR3 DNA reads as TGCGCCAGCAGCTTGGGACAGCTCCACTTT. It translates to CASSLGQLHF. The variable domain in full, with the rest retrieved from reference TRBV5-1 and TRBJ1-6, is KAGVTQTPRYLIKTRGQQVTLSCSPISGHRSVSWYQQTPGQGLQFLFEYFSETQRNKGNFPGRFSGRQFSNSRSEMNVSTLELGDSALYLCASSLGQLHFGNGTRLTVT.

This clonotype turned up a few times. The chain is built from TRBV12-3 or TRBV12-4 and TRBJ1-4; D may be TRBD1 (6 bases). The CDR3 length is 14 residues. Trimming cost V 5 bases and J 8 bases, with 15 bases left between them. The chain's CDR3 is CASSTGLEVEKLFF. The CDR3 bases are TGTGCCAGCAGTACAGGGTTGGAGGTAGAAAAACTGTTTTTT.

V usage is TRBV15 and J usage is TRBJ2-6; unclear D gene. The CDR3 is 12 amino acids. V gave up 1 base and J gave up 8 bases, with 3 bases separating them. From germline, CDR1 is LNHNV and CDR2 YYDKDF (reference sequence). The CDR3 loop is CATSRGTNVLTF. The CDR3 coding sequence is TGTGCCACCAGCAGAGGGACCAACGTCCTGACTTTC.

The sample holds one count of this clonotype. The chain couples TRBV20-1 to TRBJ1-1; D gene uncertain. The CDR3 loop spans 12 amino acids. Trimming shortened V by 6 bases and J by 1 base, and 9 bases separated the two germline ends. Germline-derived CDR1 and CDR2 are DFQATT and SNEGSKA (reference sequence). CDR3 DNA sequence: TGCAGTGCAGGACGGTGGAACACTGAAGCTTTCTTT. This translates into CSAGRWNTEAFF.

This clonotype was picked up many times. The chain is built from TRBV29-1 and TRBJ1-3, with D perhaps matching TRBD1 (5 bases). Germline CDR1 reads SQVTM; CDR2 reads ANQGSEA. The CDR3 runs 14 residues. V was pared by 7 bases and J by 5 bases, with 18 bases between. Here the CDR3 reads CSAEHGDGRNTIYF. CDR3 nucleotides: TGCAGCGCCGAACACGGGGACGGGCGAAACACCATATATTTT.

In its sample, this clonotype was seen many times. This chain connects TRBV9 to TRBJ2-7; 7 bases agree with TRBD2. V shed 4 bases, J shed 2 bases, and the junction held 9 bases outside the gene matches. This CDR3 has 15 residues. The germline V gene has CDR1 SGDLS and CDR2 YYNGEE. The CDR3 DNA reads as TGTGCCAGCAGCCCCACGATCGGGAGGACCTACGAGCAGTACTTC. Translated, it gives CASSPTIGRTYEQYF. Based on the CDR3 plus reference TRBV9 and TRBJ2-7, the full variable domain is DSGVTQTPKHLITATGQRVTLRCSPRSGDLSVYWYQQSLDQGLQFLIQYYNGEERAKGNILERFSAQQFPDLHSELNLSSLELGDSALYFCASSPTIGRTYEQYFGPGTRLTVT.

CDR3: CASLGPNYGYTF. The CDR3 nucleotides read TGTGCCAGCCTCGGACCGAACTATGGCTACACCTTC. The chain combines TRBV27 with TRBJ1-2; D not resolved. Deletions cut 8 bases from V and 2 bases from J, with 9 bases between. Germline V lookup: CDR1 MNHEY, CDR2 SMNVEV (reference sequence). This CDR3 has 12 amino acids.

This clonotype has a handful of counts. V is TRBV4-1 and J is TRBJ2-6; TRBD1 aligns across 7 bases. The V gene's germline CDR1 is MGHRA and CDR2 YSYEKL. This CDR3 spans 19 amino acids. With V trimmed by 4 bases and J by 0 bases, 12 bases remained unmatched. The DNA for the CDR3 is TGCGCCAGCAGCCTATCCAGCGGACAGGCCATCTCTGGGGCCAACGTCCTGACTTTC. Translated, it gives CASSLSSGQAISGANVLTF.

This clonotype appeared many times. V gene TRBV20-1 combines with J gene TRBJ1-2; unclear D gene. The CDR3 is 12 residues long. Germline-derived CDR1 and CDR2 are DFQATT and SNEGSKA (reference sequence). Trimming removed 0 bases from V and 4 bases from J, with 6 bases in between. Here the CDR3 reads CSARDWGYGYTF. CDR3 sequence (DNA): TGCAGTGCTAGAGATTGGGGCTATGGCTACACCTTC.

This CDR3 is CASTPQMSTEAFF. The CDR3 region has the DNA TGTGCCAGCACCCCTCAGATGAGCACTGAAGCTTTCTTT. This sequence joins TRBV2 and TRBJ1-1; D call uncertain. Germline V CDR1 and CDR2: SNHLY, FYNNEI. V was shortened by 7 bases and J by 4 bases, with 13 bases between the two germline ends. The CDR3 extends over 13 amino acids.

The rearrangement joins TRBV12-3 or TRBV12-4 to TRBJ1-1, with D uncertain. CDR3 size: 14 residues. Trimming took off 2 bases at V and 5 bases at J, with 12 bases between the two ends. Here the CDR3 DNA reads TGTGCCAGCAGTTTACGGCGCCTGGGAACTGAAGCTTTCTTT. Residues: CASSLRRLGTEAFF.

This clonotype showed up just a few times. The chain couples TRBV4-3 to TRBJ2-7; 10 bases agree with TRBD2. The CDR3 contains 14 residues. The J segment lost 7 bases and the V segment lost 1 base, leaving 4 bases of the junction unmatched. In germline, CDR1 is LGHNA, CDR2 YSLEER. CDR3 coding DNA: TGCGCCAGCAGCCAAGCAGCGGGAGGGGGGGAGCAGTACTTC. It specifies CASSQAAGGGEQYF.